The next 15 T cell receptor beta chains were all read from a single sample in a study of T cells in localized non-small cell lung cancer. Profiled with immunoSEQ multiplex PCR; TCRdb holds only in-frame clones, not every one. The data contain around 100,000 clones, around 90% of them singletons. The material sequenced was peripheral blood, taken before any cancer treatment. These receptors all stem from a man between 40 and 70 years old with stage I squamous cell lung carcinoma.

This clone was counted only a few times. The V gene is TRBV10-3, the J gene TRBJ2-3; TRBD2 is a possible D gene (5 bases). The CDR3 is 12 residues long. Germline loops: CDR1 ENHRY, CDR2 SYGVKD. V lost 3 bases to trimming and J lost 6 bases, with 7 bases between them. CDR3 DNA: TGTGCCATCAGTGATAGGAGGGATACGCAGTATTTT. This encodes CAISDRRDTQYF.

The V gene is TRBV7-9, the J gene TRBJ2-7, with TRBD1 matching over 9 bases. The germline V gene has CDR1 SEHNR and CDR2 FQNEAQ (reference sequence). This CDR3 region has 13 residues. V lost 5 bases, J lost 2 bases, and 1 base stayed unmatched. CDR3 loop: CASSRDRAYEQYF. CDR3 DNA: TGTGCCAGCAGCCGGGACAGGGCCTACGAGCAGTACTTC.

This clone was recorded once. The rearrangement uses TRBV11-2 and TRBJ2-1, with 7 bases lining up with TRBD1. CDR1 SGHAT and CDR2 FQNNGV come from the germline V gene. V was pared by 5 bases and J by 7 bases, with 14 bases of the junction left unmatched. The CDR3 extends over 16 amino acids. CDR3 amino acids: CASSHEQGVVTNEQFF. DNA for the CDR3: TGTGCCAGCAGCCACGAGCAGGGGGTAGTGACGAATGAGCAGTTCTTC. Together with reference TRBV11-2 and TRBJ2-1, the CDR3 gives the full variable domain: EAGVAQSPRYKIIEKRQSVAFWCNPISGHATLYWYQQILGQGPKLLIQFQNNGVVDDSQLPKDRFSAERLKGVDSTLKIQPAKLEDSAVYLCASSHEQGVVTNEQFFGPGTRLTVL.

The chain couples TRBV11-2 to TRBJ1-1; D not certain. Germline assignment: CDR1 SGHAT and CDR2 FQNNGV. The CDR3 has 14 amino acids. The V gene lost 3 bases and the J gene lost 3 bases, with 11 bases spanning the gap. CDR3 region: CASSFPGKDTEAFF. The CDR3 DNA reads as TGTGCCAGCAGCTTCCCGGGGAAGGACACTGAAGCTTTCTTT.

The chain joins TRBV4-2 to TRBJ2-5; 11 nucleotides match TRBD2. The CDR3 is made up of 17 amino acids. V shed 0 bases, J shed 5 bases, and the junction held 8 bases outside the gene matches. In germline, CDR1 is LGHNA, CDR2 YNFKEQ. This chain's CDR3 is CASSQELAGGPRETQYF. CDR3 coding DNA: TGTGCCAGCAGCCAAGAATTAGCGGGGGGGCCGAGGGAGACCCAGTACTTC.

A single count supports this clone. This sequence joins TRBV6-5 and TRBJ1-1, with D hard to call. The germline V and J ends were trimmed by 0 bases and 3 bases, with 8 bases remaining between them. Germline CDR1 MNHEY, CDR2 SVGAGI. CDR3 length: 14 amino acids. The CDR3 is CASSYSGRDTEAFF. The CDR3 DNA reads as TGTGCCAGCAGTTACTCCGGCAGAGACACTGAAGCTTTCTTT.

J is TRBJ1-2 and V is TRBV6-6; 8 bases are shared with TRBD1. The ends lost 0 bases at V and 5 bases at J; junction bases unmatched: 8. This CDR3 has 16 residues. CDR1 MNHNY and CDR2 SVGAGI come from the germline V gene (reference sequence). The DNA for the CDR3 is TGTGCCAGCAGTTACTCGGTGACAGGGGAGGTTTATGGCTACACCTTC. This codes for CASSYSVTGEVYGYTF.

The chain has TRBV7-4 and TRBJ1-6; D is perhaps TRBD1 (5 bases). The V gene's germline CDR1 is SGHVT and CDR2 SQSDAQ. V shed 4 bases and J shed 6 bases, with 13 bases lying between them. The CDR3 covers 15 residues. The CDR3 region is CASSCRQIFNSPLHF. The CDR3 region has the DNA TGTGCCAGCAGCTGCAGACAGATCTTTAATTCACCCCTCCACTTT.

This clone was counted a few times. The gene calls are TRBV28 and TRBJ2-6; no reliable D call. Per the germline V gene, CDR1 is MDHEN and CDR2 is SYDVKM. The V and J ends lost 2 bases and 0 bases respectively, with 5 bases between them. This CDR3 region has 15 residues. The CDR3 reads CASSLLRSGANVLTF. In DNA, the CDR3 is TGTGCCAGCAGTTTACTCCGCTCTGGGGCCAACGTCCTGACTTTC.

The chain has TRBV5-1 and TRBJ2-1, with D possibly being TRBD1 (5 bases). V lost 3 bases and J lost 10, with 14 bases in between. Germline V gene lookup returns CDR1 SGHRS and CDR2 YFSETQ. The CDR3 runs to 13 residues. The CDR3 DNA is TGCGCCAGCAGCTCAGGGCCCCTCAGGGAGCAGTTCTTC. Translated, it gives CASSSGPLREQFF.

Details on this clone: Other nucleotide sequences in the sample specify the same CDR3. The chain combines TRBV5-1 with TRBJ2-3; D is unresolved. Trimming took off 0 bases at V and 1 base at J, with 12 bases between the two ends. Germline V gene data show CDR1 as SGHRS and CDR2 as YFSETQ. The CDR3 contains 16 residues. CDR3 DNA sequence: TGCGCCAGCAGCTTGGGGGGAACCTGGGGCACAGATACGCAGTATTTT. This translates into CASSLGGTWGTDTQYF.

The DNA for the CDR3 is TGCGCCAGCAGCCCCCAGGGCAGTCCGAACACTGAAGCTTTCTTT. It specifies CASSPQGSPNTEAFF. V is TRBV5-1 and J is TRBJ1-1; the D gene is possibly TRBD1 (5 bases). With 4 bases removed from V and 1 base from J, the gap between germline ends came to 14 bases. This CDR3 contains 15 residues. Germline lookup yields CDR1 SGHRS and CDR2 YFSETQ.

This chain connects TRBV18 to TRBJ2-5; D not resolved. The V end was cut by 0 bases, the J end by 1 base, with 6 bases between. Germline lookup yields CDR1 KGHSH and CDR2 LQKENI. The CDR3 totals 14 residues. The CDR3 is CASSPPDFQETQYF. The CDR3 DNA sequence: TGTGCCAGCTCACCACCCGATTTCCAAGAGACCCAGTACTTC.

V usage is TRBV28 and J usage is TRBJ2-2; D is unresolved. The ends were cut back, 4 bases at V and 4 bases at J, with 10 bases in the middle. The CDR3 is made up of 14 amino acids. CDR1 and CDR2 (germline): MDHEN, SYDVKM. CDR3 protein: CASSSDSRTGELFF. DNA for the CDR3: TGTGCCAGCAGTTCCGACTCGCGCACCGGGGAGCTGTTTTTT.

The rearrangement uses TRBV7-2 and TRBJ1-1; D might be TRBD1 (6 bases). V lost 5 bases and J lost 5, with 12 bases in between. CDR3 size: 13 residues. Germline assignment: CDR1 SGHTA and CDR2 FQGNSA. The CDR3 here is CASSRGVGTEAFF. The DNA of the CDR3 is TGTGCCAGCAGCAGGGGGGTAGGGACTGAAGCTTTCTTT.